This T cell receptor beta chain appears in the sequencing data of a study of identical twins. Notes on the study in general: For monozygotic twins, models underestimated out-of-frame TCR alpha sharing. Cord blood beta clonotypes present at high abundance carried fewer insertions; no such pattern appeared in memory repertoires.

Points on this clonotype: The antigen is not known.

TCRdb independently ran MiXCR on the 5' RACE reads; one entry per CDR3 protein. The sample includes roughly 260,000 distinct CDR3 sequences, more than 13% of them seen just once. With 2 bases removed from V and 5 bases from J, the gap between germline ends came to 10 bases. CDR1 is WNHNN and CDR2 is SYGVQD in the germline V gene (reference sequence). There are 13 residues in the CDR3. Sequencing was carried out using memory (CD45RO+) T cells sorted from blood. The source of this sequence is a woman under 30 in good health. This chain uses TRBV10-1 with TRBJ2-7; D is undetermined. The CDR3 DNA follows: TGCGCCAGCAGTGAGAGTCAGAAGGACGAGCAGTACTTC. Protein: CASSESQKDEQYF.